This T cell receptor (beta chain) was observed in a study of T-cell memory formation after mild COVID-19. Study at large: TCR clusters largely stayed donor specific.

This clonotype was seen more than once but under ten times. Its cognate antigen is unknown. TCR alpha and TCR beta cDNA libraries carrying sample barcodes and UMIs came from 5'RACE with constant-segment primers. TCRdb passed the 5' RACE reads through MiXCR, listing each CDR3 protein once. The table lists hundreds of thousands of distinct CDR3 sequences, approximately 27% of them singletons, with roughly 13% in the top ten. This CDR3 comprises 13 residues. Germline loops: CDR1 MNHEY, CDR2 SMNVEV (reference sequence). V lost 4 bases to trimming and J lost 5 bases, with 11 bases between them. Study-level findings and limits: Pre-infection memory showed some responding clones, and this suggested that cross-reactive memory joined. Later expanders leaned CD4+, whereas clones that contracted between day 15 and 85 were balanced CD4/CD8.

The TCR sequence derives from an adult woman who had mild COVID-19 (a few samples of this study predate the infection). Cell type and time point are not known. This chain joins TRBV27 and TRBJ1-1, with no clear D. The sample consisted of PBMCs or a T cell subset sorted from them (not recorded which). CDR3 sequence reads: CASSSRLGTEAFF. CDR3 DNA: TGTGCCAGCAGTTCCCGTCTGGGGACTGAAGCTTTCTTT.